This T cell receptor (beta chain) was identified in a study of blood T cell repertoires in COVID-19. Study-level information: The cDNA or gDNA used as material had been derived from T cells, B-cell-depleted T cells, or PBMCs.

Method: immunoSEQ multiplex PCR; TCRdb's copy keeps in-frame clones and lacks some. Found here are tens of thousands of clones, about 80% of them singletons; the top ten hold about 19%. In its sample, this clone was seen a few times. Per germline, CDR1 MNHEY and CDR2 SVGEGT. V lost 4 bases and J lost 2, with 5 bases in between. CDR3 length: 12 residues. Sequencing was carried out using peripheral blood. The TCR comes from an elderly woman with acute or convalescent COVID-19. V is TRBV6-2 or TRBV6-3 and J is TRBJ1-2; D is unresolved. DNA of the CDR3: TGTGCCAGCAGTTCATCAAACTATGGCTACACCTTC. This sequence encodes CASSSSNYGYTF.